A selection of T cell receptor beta chains follows, all from one sample in a study of lymphopenia after photon versus proton radiotherapy. The table came from immunoSEQ multiplex PCR; TCRdb's copy has only in-frame clones and leaves some out. Found here are roughly 41,000 clones, roughly 84% of them singletons; the top ten hold 2.5% to 3.5%. Sequencing was performed on peripheral blood, taken from a patient treated with photon-based radiotherapy. Source of these receptors: a middle-aged man with gastric cancer. Each CDR3 is given with its conserved first and last residue. The order of the fields is V gene, J gene, CDR3 protein.

TRBV7-9,TRBJ2-3,CASLAGGTDTQYF
TRBV2,TRBJ2-1,CASSETLGEGGPYNEQFF
TRBV5-5,TRBJ2-7,CASSEIAGAFSYEQYF
TRBV28,TRBJ2-6,CASSLPLGGAGANVLTF
TRBV9,TRBJ2-1,CASSVEAFAHNEQFF
TRBV28,TRBJ1-6,CASSLTQGRDSPLHF
TRBV10-3,TRBJ2-7,CAISETAYEQYF
TRBV18,TRBJ2-5,CASSLYQETQYF
TRBV30,TRBJ1-4,CAWTGLLNEKLFF
TRBV6-1,TRBJ2-7,CASTRSGGRGYEQYF
TRBV7-2,TRBJ2-2,CASSPYTGELFF
TRBV27,TRBJ1-4,CASRPWANQGNEKLFF
TRBV7-8,TRBJ2-6,CASSLGAQGASGANVLTF
TRBV7-9,TRBJ1-1,CASSLAGSLAAFF
TRBV5-6,TRBJ2-7,CASSLSASGSSYEQYF
TRBV7-9,TRBJ2-3,CASSLGSGSETDTQYF
TRBV6-5,TRBJ2-2,CASSFSGNTGELFF
TRBV18,TRBJ1-1,CASSPSRGADTEAFF
TRBV14,TRBJ1-2,CASSPPTGDYGYTF
TRBV5-6,TRBJ2-2,CASSPGVGRNTGELFF
TRBV23-1,TRBJ2-5,CASSHPSKGGLGETQYF
TRBV10-2,TRBJ2-6,CASSWTASYSGANVLTF
TRBV6-6,TRBJ2-1,CASSSPAYNEQFF
TRBV7-3,TRBJ2-1,CASSRDGYSYNEQFF
TRBV18,TRBJ1-2,CASSPGTDRNYGYTF
TRBV21-1,TRBJ2-2,CASSTGQLTGELFF
TRBV27,TRBJ1-2,CASSDRGSPYGYTF
TRBV29-1,TRBJ1-2,CSVPGTVWGYGYTF
TRBV18,TRBJ2-1,CASSPSGFNEQFF